What follows are 28 T cell receptor beta chains derived from one specimen sequenced in a study of naive and memory T cell subsets. A UMI-containing oligonucleotide was joined by 3' ligation to the TCR cDNA template. Amplification of ligated cDNA took four PCR rounds with SP2 and nested alpha and beta constant primers. MiXCR, run by TCRdb on the UMI-ligation and nested PCR reads, gives a single entry per CDR3 protein. The repertoire holds 25,000 to 30,000 distinct CDR3 sequences, with roughly 5.2% as singletons. What was sequenced was blood. These receptors were taken from an adult in good health.

This clonotype was picked up many times. The chain carries TRBV29-1 and TRBJ1-1; 7 bases line up with TRBD1. V was clipped by 5 bases and J by 0 bases; unmatched bases: 6. Per the germline V gene, CDR1 is SQVTM and CDR2 is ANQGSEA. The CDR3 is made up of 14 amino acids. This CDR3 is CSVTGDVVNTEAFF. CDR3 bases: TGCAGCGTTACAGGGGATGTCGTGAACACTGAAGCTTTCTTT.

This clonotype has ten or more counts. This chain links TRBV7-2 with TRBJ1-5; TRBD1 is a possible D gene (6 bases). Trimming removed 2 bases from V and 11 bases from J, with 16 bases in between. The CDR3 runs to 14 residues. Germline CDR1 reads SGHTA; CDR2 reads FQGNSA. This chain's CDR3 is CASSLSRGQKAQHF. CDR3 sequence (DNA): TGTGCCAGCAGCTTAAGCAGGGGTCAGAAAGCCCAGCATTTT.

This clonotype showed up many times. The V gene is TRBV7-2, the J gene TRBJ1-1; no clear D. V dropped 5 bases and J dropped 2 bases, with 9 bases sitting between them. The CDR3 runs to 13 residues. Germline assignment: CDR1 SGHTA and CDR2 FQGNSA. The CDR3 loop reads CASSPNINTEAFF. The DNA for the CDR3 is TGTGCCAGCAGCCCAAACATAAACACTGAAGCTTTCTTT.

V is TRBV11-2 and J is TRBJ2-1, with 8 bases fitting TRBD2. Looked up from germline, CDR1 is SGHAT and CDR2 is FQNNGV. CDR3 size: 15 residues. V lost 3 bases, J lost 5 bases, and 6 bases stayed unmatched. The chain's CDR3 is CASSFLAGSDNEQFF. In DNA form, the CDR3 reads TGTGCCAGCAGCTTCTTAGCGGGATCTGACAATGAGCAGTTCTTC.

This clonotype is labeled as medium-sized (0.01 to 0.1%). The chain uses TRBV7-2 and TRBJ2-4; the match to TRBD2 covers 8 bases. Germline lookup yields CDR1 SGHTA and CDR2 FQGNSA. V dropped 1 base and J dropped 8; count of bases not matched to a gene: 7. The CDR3 runs 15 residues. CDR3 residues: CASSLESGSRHIQYF. The CDR3, as DNA: TGTGCCAGCAGCTTAGAGAGCGGGAGCAGACACATTCAGTACTTC. Filled out from reference TRBV7-2 and TRBJ2-4, the complete variable domain reads GAGVSQSPSNKVTEKGKDVELRCDPISGHTALYWYRQSLGQGLEFLIYFQGNSAPDKSGLPSDRFSAERTGGSVSTLTIQRTQQEDSAVYLCASSLESGSRHIQYFGAGTRLSVL.

At least ten counts were recorded for this clonotype. The V gene is TRBV27, the J gene TRBJ1-1; 11 bases agree with TRBD1. The CDR3 spans 16 residues. Trimming took 5 bases from V and 4 from J; bases not matched to a gene: 9. Per the germline V gene, CDR1 is MNHEY and CDR2 is SMNVEV (reference sequence). CDR3 residues: CASSPWTGGAGTEAFF. The CDR3 DNA reads TGTGCCAGCAGTCCCTGGACAGGGGGCGCGGGCACTGAAGCTTTCTTT.

This clonotype was detected a few times. The chain couples TRBV6-1 to TRBJ2-5; D may correspond to TRBD1 or TRBD2 (5 bases each). Germline-derived CDR1 and CDR2 are MNHNS and SASEGT. The CDR3 covers 16 residues. The V end was cut by 3 bases, the J end by 2 bases, with 16 bases between. The CDR3, as DNA: TGTGCCAGCAGTGACCTAGGGGACCCCTGGCAAGAGACCCAGTACTTC. As protein: CASSDLGDPWQETQYF.

The rearrangement joins TRBV28 to TRBJ2-7; tentatively, D is TRBD1 (6 bases). Germline loops: CDR1 MDHEN, CDR2 SYDVKM. This CDR3 spans 17 amino acids. The V end was cut by 6 bases, the J end by 1 base, with 22 bases between. Written as DNA, the CDR3 is TGTGCCAGCAGCAAGGGGGACCTAAGAGCCTGGTCCTACGAGCAGTACTTC. This sequence encodes CASSKGDLRAWSYEQYF. The whole variable domain, remainder taken from reference TRBV28 and TRBJ2-7, is DVKVTQSSRYLVKRTGEKVFLECVQDMDHENMFWYRQDPGLGLRLIYFSYDVKMKEKGDIPEGYSVSREKKERFSLILESASTNQTSMYLCASSKGDLRAWSYEQYFGPGTRLTVT.

In this sample, this clonotype turned up many times. The rearrangement uses TRBV20-1 and TRBJ1-2; D remains ambiguous. Germline lookup yields CDR1 DFQATT and CDR2 SNEGSKA (reference sequence). The CDR3 extends over 11 amino acids. V was clipped by 1 base and J by 6 bases, with 6 bases between them. In nucleotides, the CDR3 is TGCAGTGCTAGAGCACAGCATGGCTACACCTTC. It is translated as CSARAQHGYTF.

This clonotype was seen repeatedly, ten times or more. This chain joins TRBV19 and TRBJ2-1, with 15 bases aligning to TRBD2. This CDR3 is built from 17 residues. Germline V CDR1 and CDR2: LNHDA, SQIVND (reference sequence). After removal of 4 bases from V and 11 bases from J, the junction contained 12 bases not matched to a gene. The CDR3 sequence is CASSTPLGLAGGPQQFF. The CDR3 DNA follows: TGTGCCAGTAGTACCCCTCTGGGACTAGCGGGAGGACCCCAGCAGTTCTTC.

This clonotype was found many times. The chain carries TRBV14 and TRBJ2-2; 7 bases agree with TRBD2. V lost 0 bases, J lost 6 bases, and 10 bases stayed unmatched. The germline gives CDR1 SGHDN, CDR2 FVKESK. The CDR3 is 17 residues long. CDR3 protein: CASSQDDLAVVSGELFF. CDR3 DNA: TGTGCCAGCAGCCAAGACGATCTAGCGGTCGTCTCCGGGGAGCTGTTTTTT.

This clonotype was found many times. The chain is built from TRBV6-2 or TRBV6-3 and TRBJ2-7; 8 nucleotides match TRBD2. Germline V CDR1 and CDR2: MNHEY, SVGEGT. CDR3 length: 16 amino acids. V lost 5 bases to trimming and J lost 0 bases; unmatched junction nucleotides: 9. CDR3 nucleotides: TGTGCCAGCAGTGCGATGGCGGGAGGAAGCTCCTACGAGCAGTACTTC. This gives the protein CASSAMAGGSSYEQYF.

This clonotype was counted ten times or more. The V gene is TRBV28, the J gene TRBJ2-7; unclear D gene. The germline gives CDR1 MDHEN, CDR2 SYDVKM. The length of the CDR3 is 13 residues. Trimming took off 8 bases at V and 2 bases at J, with 13 bases between the two ends. CDR3 nucleotides: TGTGCCAGCGGAAAAACTCAAACCTACGAGCAGTACTTC. This codes for CASGKTQTYEQYF.

This clonotype showed up many times. The rearrangement uses TRBV6-2 or TRBV6-3 and TRBJ1-2; D may be TRBD1 (5 bases). V was clipped by 0 bases and J by 6 bases, with 8 bases between them. The CDR3 sequence is 13 residues long. The germline V gene encodes CDR1 MNHEY and CDR2 SVGEGT. The CDR3 DNA reads as TGTGCCAGCAGTTACTCGAGGGACCATGGCTACACCTTC. It encodes CASSYSRDHGYTF.

This clonotype showed up many times. The chain employs TRBV4-3 and TRBJ2-1; either TRBD1 or TRBD2 may fit D (5 bases each). The CDR3 contains 17 residues. Per the germline V gene, CDR1 is LGHNA and CDR2 is YSLEER. V gave up 1 base and J gave up 0 bases, with 13 bases separating them. The CDR3 region has the DNA TGCGCCAGCAGCCAAGCGGGGACCCCTAGCTCCTACAATGAGCAGTTCTTC. Translating it yields CASSQAGTPSSYNEQFF.

The CDR3: CASSRSSTDRGCGNIQYF. CDR3 bases: TGTGCCAGCAGCCGATCGAGTACCGACAGGGGCTGTGGAAACATTCAGTACTTC. V gene TRBV7-2 combines with J gene TRBJ2-4; 8 bases fit TRBD1. The ends lost 5 bases at V and 6 bases at J; junction bases unmatched: 18. Germline V gene sequence: CDR1 SGHTA, CDR2 FQGNSA. The CDR3 runs to 18 residues.

This clonotype was detected ten times or more. The gene calls are TRBV29-1 and TRBJ2-1; perhaps D is TRBD1 or TRBD2 (5 bases each). CDR3 length equals 12 residues. V gave up 6 bases and J gave up 9 bases, with 15 bases separating them. The germline CDR1 and CDR2 sequences are SQVTM and ANQGSEA. The CDR3 here is CSVLSGAGEQFF. Written as DNA, the CDR3 is TGCAGCGTGTTGTCCGGGGCGGGTGAGCAGTTCTTC.

This clonotype was seen at least ten times. V is TRBV3-1 and J is TRBJ2-7; D remains unclear. V gave up 1 base and J gave up 5 bases, with 9 bases separating them. There are 13 residues in the CDR3. CDR1 and CDR2 (germline): LGHDT, YNNKEL (reference sequence). The CDR3 nucleotides read TGTGCCAGCAGCCAAGCTTTGTTCCACGAGCAGTACTTC. Protein: CASSQALFHEQYF.

This clonotype was picked up a small number of times. The gene calls are TRBV7-9 and TRBJ2-5; 8 bases agree with TRBD1. CDR1 is SEHNR and CDR2 is FQNEAQ in the germline V gene (reference sequence). V shed 6 bases, J shed 8 bases, and the junction held 11 bases outside the gene matches. The CDR3 is 14 amino acids. CDR3 residues: CASRPGSRGRTQYF. Here the CDR3 DNA reads TGTGCCAGCAGACCCGGCAGCAGGGGGCGTACCCAGTACTTC.

This clonotype was counted many times. The chain carries TRBV5-1 and TRBJ1-1; tentative D call: TRBD1 (6 bases). Deletions cut 0 bases from V and 0 bases from J, with 9 bases between. Per germline, CDR1 SGHRS and CDR2 YFSETQ. The CDR3 sequence is 15 residues long. CDR3: CASSLDGQMNTEAFF. The CDR3 DNA sequence: TGCGCCAGCAGCTTGGATGGACAGATGAACACTGAAGCTTTCTTT.

This clonotype was detected only a few times. The chain couples TRBV12-5 to TRBJ2-6, with 9 bases identical to TRBD1. The ends lost 3 bases at V and 3 bases at J; junction bases unmatched: 12. Germline loops: CDR1 LGHNT, CDR2 FRNRAP. This CDR3 comprises 19 residues. The CDR3 DNA is TGTGCTAGTGGTTTCGGGGGACAGGGTCTTATGGTTGGGGCCAACGTCCTGACTTTC. Amino acids: CASGFGGQGLMVGANVLTF.

The sample holds a few counts of this clonotype. The chain recombines TRBV5-1 with TRBJ2-7; D gene ambiguous. CDR1 SGHRS and CDR2 YFSETQ come from the germline V gene. The CDR3 has 15 residues. Trimming took 0 bases from V and 0 from J, leaving 10 bases between them. CDR3 region: CASSLGPAYSYEQYF. The CDR3 DNA reads TGCGCCAGCAGCTTGGGGCCAGCTTACTCCTACGAGCAGTACTTC.

This clonotype was found many times. The V gene is TRBV20-1, the J gene TRBJ1-6; D is undetermined. Germline CDR1 reads DFQATT; CDR2 reads SNEGSKA (reference sequence). The V end was cut by 4 bases, the J end by 5 bases, with 6 bases between. This CDR3 comprises 12 residues. CDR3 in DNA: TGCAGTGCTATAGACAATAATTCACCCCTCCACTTT. Translated, it gives CSAIDNNSPLHF.

This clonotype showed up just a few times. The rearrangement links TRBV7-9 to TRBJ2-5; D uncertain. The CDR3 consists of 13 residues. Trimming removed 3 bases from V and 1 base from J, with 6 bases in between. Germline values: CDR1 SEHNR, CDR2 FQNEAQ (reference sequence). The CDR3 is CASSLRPQETQYF. The DNA for the CDR3 is TGTGCCAGCAGCTTGAGGCCCCAAGAGACCCAGTACTTC.

This clonotype came up many times. This chain connects TRBV6-5 to TRBJ1-5; D remains ambiguous. Germline CDR1 reads MNHEY; CDR2 reads SVGAGI. The germline V and J ends were trimmed by 4 bases and 5 bases, with 9 bases remaining between them. The CDR3 is 13 amino acids. The CDR3 loop reads CASSSREDQPQHF. The DNA of the CDR3 is TGTGCCAGCAGTTCCCGGGAGGATCAGCCCCAGCATTTT.

This clonotype was detected many times. The chain carries TRBV4-2 and TRBJ2-1; unclear D gene. Germline assignment: CDR1 LGHNA and CDR2 YNFKEQ. V dropped 3 bases and J dropped 1 base, with 13 bases sitting between them. This CDR3 is built from 16 residues. The CDR3 loop is CASSQDPALSYNEQFF. CDR3 DNA: TGTGCCAGCAGCCAGGACCCAGCTTTATCCTACAATGAGCAGTTCTTC.

Many counts were recorded for this clonotype. This CDR3 reads CSANPELRRPRWNEQFF. CDR3 sequence (DNA): TGCAGTGCTAACCCAGAGCTGCGGAGGCCAAGGTGGAATGAGCAGTTCTTC. The chain has TRBV20-1 and TRBJ2-1, with D perhaps matching TRBD2 (5 bases). Per germline, CDR1 DFQATT and CDR2 SNEGSKA (reference sequence). V lost 4 bases and J lost 7, with 26 bases in between. This CDR3 contains 17 residues.

In its sample, this clonotype was seen many times. J is TRBJ1-3 and V is TRBV30; 11 bases match TRBD1. V shed 1 base and J 0 bases; nucleotides not matched to a gene: 5. This CDR3 is built from 17 residues. Germline V gene data show CDR1 as GTSNPN and CDR2 as SVGIG (reference sequence). The CDR3 bases are TGTGCCTGGAGTGCGGGGACAGGGGGGTACTCTGGAAACACCATATATTTT. It yields the protein CAWSAGTGGYSGNTIYF.